The 27 T cell receptor beta chains below all came from one sample that was sequenced in a study of blood T cells in healthy people across ages. Primers used in a second PCR of about 7 to 12 cycles were a sample-barcoded 5' primer and a J-beta primer mix. TCRdb re-analysed the 5' RACE reads in MiXCR, keeping a single row per CDR3 protein. The data contain hundreds of thousands of distinct CDR3 sequences, approximately 25% of them singletons. This same sample was also taken into another study, of T cells of mothers and their children.

Sequencing was done on a sample of blood. The receptors originated from a boy between 10 and 17 years old in good health.

This clonotype was seen more than once but under ten times. The rearrangement joins TRBV20-1 to TRBJ1-4; possible D gene TRBD1, 5 bases. Germline loops: CDR1 DFQATT, CDR2 SNEGSKA (reference sequence). Trimming removed 5 bases from V and 4 bases from J, with 17 bases in between. This CDR3 is 15 amino acids long. The CDR3 nucleotides are TGCAGTGCTTATCCCGGGGGGACGAATAATGAAAAACTGTTTTTT. Encoded protein: CSAYPGGTNNEKLFF.

The chain is built from TRBV12-3 or TRBV12-4 and TRBJ1-3, with 7 bases fitting TRBD1. The CDR3 is 18 residues long. The J segment lost 1 base and the V segment lost 6 bases, leaving 15 bases of the junction unmatched. The CDR3 coding sequence is TGTGCCAGCAGGTCCCCCCCCGGGACAGAAGATTCTGGAAACACCATATATTTT. Protein product: CASRSPPGTEDSGNTIYF.

The rearrangement uses TRBV4-3 and TRBJ1-5; unclear D gene. Germline V lookup: CDR1 LGHNA, CDR2 YSLEER. With 0 bases removed from V and 3 bases from J, the gap between germline ends came to 9 bases. The CDR3 runs to 15 residues. CDR3 coding DNA: TGCGCCAGCAGCCAAGAATCAGGCTACAATCAGCCCCAGCATTTT. The encoded protein is CASSQESGYNQPQHF.

This chain uses TRBV28 with TRBJ1-3; the match to TRBD1 covers 9 bases. The V gene's germline CDR1 is MDHEN and CDR2 SYDVKM. CDR3 length: 15 amino acids. V lost 7 bases, J lost 6 bases, and 10 bases stayed unmatched. For the CDR3, the DNA is TGTGCCAGCACCTTCGGACAGGGGCCCGAAAACACCATATATTTT. It yields the protein CASTFGQGPENTIYF. Combining the CDR3 with reference TRBV28 and TRBJ1-3 gives the whole variable domain DVKVTQSSRYLVKRTGEKVFLECVQDMDHENMFWYRQDPGLGLRLIYFSYDVKMKEKGDIPEGYSVSREKKERFSLILESASTNQTSMYLCASTFGQGPENTIYFGEGSWLTVV.

This clonotype showed up just a few times. This sequence joins TRBV14 and TRBJ2-7; 7 nucleotides align to TRBD1. V trimming: 4 bases; J trimming: 0 bases; junction bases outside the gene matches: 9. Germline V gene sequence: CDR1 SGHDN, CDR2 FVKESK. The CDR3 is 16 residues long. CDR3: CASSRYRGEGSYEQYF. The CDR3 region has the DNA TGTGCCAGCAGCCGGTACAGGGGCGAAGGCTCCTACGAGCAGTACTTC.

This clonotype was seen more than once but under ten times. The chain employs TRBV20-1 and TRBJ2-5, with 8 bases aligning to TRBD2. J was trimmed by 0 bases and V by 6 bases; bases with no gene match: 15. CDR1 DFQATT and CDR2 SNEGSKA come from the germline V gene (reference sequence). The CDR3 length is 17 residues. CDR3 protein: CSARDWVSSGYQETQYF. The CDR3 region has the DNA TGCAGTGCGAGGGATTGGGTGTCTAGCGGGTACCAAGAGACCCAGTACTTC.

CDR3 coding DNA: TGTGCCAGCAGCTTGGGACTAGCGGGGGGGGAGAATGAGCAGTTCTTC. Protein sequence: CASSLGLAGGENEQFF. The chain has TRBV7-2 and TRBJ2-1, with 16 nucleotides matching TRBD2. CDR1 is SGHTA and CDR2 is FQGNSA in the germline V gene. The CDR3 consists of 16 residues. The J segment lost 7 bases and the V segment lost 3 bases, leaving 3 bases of the junction unmatched. The full variable domain, rest sourced from reference TRBV7-2 and TRBJ2-1, is GAGVSQSPSNKVTEKGKDVELRCDPISGHTALYWYRQSLGQGLEFLIYFQGNSAPDKSGLPSDRFSAERTGGSVSTLTIQRTQQEDSAVYLCASSLGLAGGENEQFFGPGTRLTVL.

This clonotype was observed a handful of times. The genes are TRBV29-1 and TRBJ1-2; D is ambiguous. This CDR3 is built from 11 residues. In germline, CDR1 is SQVTM, CDR2 ANQGSEA. V was clipped by 4 bases and J by 6 bases, with 9 bases between them. DNA for the CDR3: TGCAGCGTTGCGGTGGGGAATGGCTACACCTTC. It encodes CSVAVGNGYTF.

The rearrangement uses TRBV10-3 and TRBJ2-5, with 10 bases matching TRBD2. Germline V gene sequence: CDR1 ENHRY, CDR2 SYGVKD. The CDR3 runs 13 residues. J was trimmed by 1 base and V by 10 bases; bases with no gene match: 3. The CDR3 sequence: CATIAGGQETQYF. As DNA, the CDR3 is TGTGCCACTATAGCGGGAGGCCAAGAGACCCAGTACTTC.

The rearrangement uses TRBV6-5 and TRBJ2-1, with TRBD1 identical over 8 bases. Germline CDR1 reads MNHEY; CDR2 reads SVGAGI. The CDR3 covers 12 residues. The trim removed 8 bases at V and 9 bases at J, leaving 6 bases unmatched. The CDR3 here is CASAAGGSEQFF. The CDR3 bases are TGTGCCAGCGCCGCAGGGGGCTCTGAGCAGTTCTTC.

This clonotype appeared a few times. The chain uses TRBV7-3 and TRBJ2-5; D gene unclear. The CDR3 extends over 13 amino acids. Trimming removed 5 bases at V and 2 bases at J, with 9 bases between. Germline assignment: CDR1 SGHTA and CDR2 FQGTGA. The CDR3 here is CASSLIRQETQYF. In DNA, the CDR3 is TGTGCCAGCAGCCTCATAAGGCAAGAGACCCAGTACTTC.

The chain combines TRBV27 with TRBJ2-3, with no clear D. The CDR3 spans 15 residues. V dropped 5 bases and J dropped 1 base, with 13 bases sitting between them. The germline CDR1 and CDR2 sequences are MNHEY and SMNVEV (reference sequence). CDR3 loop: CASSPNPLGTDTQYF. The CDR3 nucleotides read TGTGCCAGCAGTCCAAACCCCCTTGGCACAGATACGCAGTATTTT.

V is TRBV20-1 and J is TRBJ1-6; D is possibly TRBD1 (5 bases). V gave up 6 bases and J gave up 7 bases, with 13 bases separating them. The CDR3 contains 13 residues. Germline assignment: CDR1 DFQATT and CDR2 SNEGSKA (reference sequence). The CDR3 DNA sequence: TGCAGTGCCAAGGCGGGGGGAAATTCACCCCTCCACTTT. Protein product: CSAKAGGNSPLHF.

The chain recombines TRBV20-1 with TRBJ2-7, with 10 bases fitting TRBD1. This CDR3 contains 14 residues. In germline, CDR1 is DFQATT, CDR2 SNEGSKA (reference sequence). V lost 5 bases to trimming and J lost 10 bases; unmatched junction nucleotides: 14. The CDR3 DNA reads TGCAGTGCTTTACCGGGACAGGGGTTACTTGGTCAGTACTTC. Its protein product is CSALPGQGLLGQYF.

This chain uses TRBV20-1 with TRBJ2-5; 7 bases fit TRBD2. This CDR3 is built from 14 residues. V dropped 4 bases and J dropped 0; count of bases not matched to a gene: 5. Germline V gives CDR1 DFQATT, CDR2 SNEGSKA (reference sequence). The CDR3 bases are TGCAGTGCTACCGGACTAGTTTACCAAGAGACCCAGTACTTC. Residues: CSATGLVYQETQYF.

This clonotype occurred a few times. The chain has TRBV15 and TRBJ2-1, with D hard to call. The CDR3 is made up of 14 amino acids. Germline V CDR1 and CDR2: LNHNV, YYDKDF (reference sequence). V dropped 3 bases and J dropped 6 bases, with 12 bases sitting between them. CDR3 sequence reads: CATSRPPEANEQFF. DNA of the CDR3: TGTGCCACCAGCAGGCCCCCCGAGGCCAATGAGCAGTTCTTC. Drawing the rest from reference TRBV15 and TRBJ2-1, the complete variable domain is DAMVIQNPRYQVTQFGKPVTLSCSQTLNHNVMYWYQQKSSQAPKLLFHYYDKDFNNEADTPDNFQSRRPNTSFCFLDIRSPGLGDTAMYLCATSRPPEANEQFFGPGTRLTVL.

This clonotype appeared a few times. V and J are TRBV29-1 and TRBJ1-2, with D possibly being TRBD1 (5 bases). CDR1 and CDR2 from the germline V gene are SQVTM and ANQGSEA. V shed 6 bases and J shed 8 bases, with 16 bases lying between them. CDR3 length: 12 residues. As DNA, the CDR3 is TGCAGCGTCTTACAGGACTCGGGGGGCTACACCTTC. It yields the protein CSVLQDSGGYTF.

This chain links TRBV7-2 with TRBJ2-1; D gene uncertain. This CDR3 has 14 amino acids. In germline, CDR1 is SGHTA, CDR2 FQGNSA. Trimming removed 1 base at V and 3 bases at J, with 7 bases between. CDR3 DNA: TGTGCCAGCAGCTTAGTTCCCGTCTACAATGAGCAGTTCTTC. Protein product: CASSLVPVYNEQFF.

This clonotype was counted between two and nine times. A read error may produce the germline difference seen at one junction end. This sequence joins TRBV5-1 and TRBJ2-7; perhaps TRBD2 as D (5 bases). CDR1 and CDR2 (germline): SGHRS, YFSETQ. The CDR3 runs 16 residues. This CDR3 reads CASSFSDGSSRYEQYF. The CDR3 coding sequence is TGTGCCAGCAGCTTTTCCGATGGGTCTAGCAGGTACGAGCAGTACTTC.

The chain has TRBV19 and TRBJ1-6; a possible D gene is TRBD1 (5 bases). V lost 3 bases and J lost 5, with 8 bases in between. Per germline, CDR1 LNHDA and CDR2 SQIVND (reference sequence). The CDR3 totals 14 residues. The CDR3 DNA follows: TGTGCCAGTAGTATTACAGGCAATAATTCACCCCTCCACTTT. It translates to CASSITGNNSPLHF.

With respect to this clonotype: Mismatch with germline at one junction end may stem from a read error. The V gene is TRBV15, the J gene TRBJ2-7, with 8 bases lining up with TRBD1. The length of the CDR3 is 14 residues. The germline V gene has CDR1 LNHNV and CDR2 YYDKDF (reference sequence). CDR3 bases: TGTGCCACCAGCAGACCTGGACAGGGAGAAAGGTTGGACTTC. Protein sequence: CATSRPGQGERLDF.

The chain combines TRBV7-6 with TRBJ2-1; 10 nucleotides match TRBD2. The CDR3 is 16 amino acids. With 4 bases clipped from V and 7 bases from J, the junction kept 10 bases outside the gene matches. Germline CDR1 SGHVS, CDR2 FNYEAQ. The CDR3 DNA sequence: TGTGCCAGCAGCTCGGGGGTAGCGGGAGGTGAAAATGAGCAGTTCTTC. Encoded protein: CASSSGVAGGENEQFF.

This rearrangement joins TRBV2 to TRBJ1-5; weak D call: TRBD1 (5 bases). The CDR3 totals 14 residues. Germline lookup yields CDR1 SNHLY and CDR2 FYNNEI. The germline V and J ends were trimmed by 6 bases and 0 bases, with 9 bases remaining between them. In nucleotides, the CDR3 is TGTGCCAGCAGGGGACTGTTTAGCAATCAGCCCCAGCATTTT. Translation: CASRGLFSNQPQHF.

This chain links TRBV24-1 with TRBJ2-2; 10 bases align to TRBD2. The CDR3 extends over 16 amino acids. V gave up 3 bases and J gave up 1 base; unmatched junction bases: 1. Germline V gene sequence: CDR1 KGHDR, CDR2 SFDVKD. CDR3 nucleotides: TGTGCCACCAGTGATCGGACTAGCGGGAACACCGGGGAGCTGTTTTTT. Its protein is CATSDRTSGNTGELFF.

The sample holds a few counts of this clonotype. This rearrangement joins TRBV9 to TRBJ2-5; D is perhaps TRBD2 (6 bases). The DNA end is a closer match to TRBJ2-7, so the J assignment may be wrong. This CDR3 is built from 11 residues. CDR1 is SGDLS and CDR2 is YYNGEE in the germline V gene. The CDR3 sequence is CASESGGEQYF. The CDR3 bases are TGTGCCAGCGAATCCGGGGGCGAGCAGTACTTC.

This clonotype has a handful of counts. The chain combines TRBV6-5 with TRBJ2-1; the D is unclear. Trimming took 5 bases from V and 6 from J, leaving 11 bases between them. The CDR3 covers 13 residues. The germline gives CDR1 MNHEY, CDR2 SVGAGI. The CDR3 DNA reads as TGTGCCAGCAGTCCCCTACTTGGCAATGAGCAGTTCTTC. This gives the protein CASSPLLGNEQFF.

The chain carries TRBV6-2 or TRBV6-3 and TRBJ1-1, with D perhaps matching TRBD1 (5 bases). The CDR3 consists of 14 residues. Germline V gene lookup returns CDR1 MNHEY and CDR2 SVGEGT. Between the trimmed V and J ends, which lost 5 bases and 1 base, there was a span of 11 bases. In nucleotides, the CDR3 is TGTGCCAGCAGTAGGGACTTAAGGAACACTGAAGCTTTCTTT. Protein: CASSRDLRNTEAFF.